This TCR beta chain was recovered during a study of technical replicates of blood from four donors. Profiled with immunoSEQ multiplex PCR; TCRdb holds only in-frame clones, not every one. The table includes approximately 77,000 clones, 94% detected once. The germline V gene encodes CDR1 SGHNT and CDR2 YENEEA. Trimming pared 4 bases from V and 7 bases from J, leaving 10 bases between. The CDR3 has 13 amino acids. The sample taken for sequencing was T cells isolated from PBMCs. The source of this sequence is a human donor in good health. This chain joins TRBV11-3 and TRBJ2-2; a possible D gene is TRBD2 (5 bases). The CDR3 bases are TGTGCCAGCAGCTGGACTGTCAGCGGGGAGCTGTTTTTT. This gives the protein CASSWTVSGELFF.